Given below is one T cell receptor beta chain in context. This record belongs to a study of T cell repertoires in cytomegalovirus infection. Study overall: Public TCR beta signatures provided an indication of both CMV infection and a matching HLA type.

Germline V lookup: CDR1 MNHEY, CDR2 SVGAGI. V dropped 8 bases and J dropped 14 bases, with 16 bases sitting between them. This CDR3 spans 11 amino acids. TCRdb passed the reads through MiXCR, listing each CDR3 protein once. The sample holds 200,000 or so distinct CDR3 sequences, 28% seen once. Specimen: PBMCs. This chain uses TRBV6-5 with TRBJ2-1; D could derive from TRBD1 or TRBD2 (5 bases each). This sequence originates from a human donor in good health (CMV status not recorded). Some clones in this sample may be carry-over from other donors' samples. DNA for the CDR3: TGTGCCAGCGAGGGTCTACAGGTTGAGTTCTTC. This gives the protein CASEGLQVEFF.